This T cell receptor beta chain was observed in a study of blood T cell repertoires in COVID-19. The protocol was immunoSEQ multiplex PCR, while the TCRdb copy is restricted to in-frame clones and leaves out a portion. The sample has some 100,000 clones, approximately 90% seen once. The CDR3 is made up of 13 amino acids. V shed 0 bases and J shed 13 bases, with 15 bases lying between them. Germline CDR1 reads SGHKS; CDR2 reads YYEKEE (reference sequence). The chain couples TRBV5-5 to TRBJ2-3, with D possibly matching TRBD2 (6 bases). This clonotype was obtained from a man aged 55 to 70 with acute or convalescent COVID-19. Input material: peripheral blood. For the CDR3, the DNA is TGTGCCAGCAGCTTGGGGGACGGGAGAATGGAGTATTTT. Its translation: CASSLGDGRMEYF. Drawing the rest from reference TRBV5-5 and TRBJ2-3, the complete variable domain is DAGVTQSPTHLIKTRGQQVTLRCSPISGHKSVSWYQQVLGQGPQFIFQYYEKEERGRGNFPDRFSARQFPNYSSELNVNALLLGDSALYLCASSLGDGRMEYFGPGTRLTVL.